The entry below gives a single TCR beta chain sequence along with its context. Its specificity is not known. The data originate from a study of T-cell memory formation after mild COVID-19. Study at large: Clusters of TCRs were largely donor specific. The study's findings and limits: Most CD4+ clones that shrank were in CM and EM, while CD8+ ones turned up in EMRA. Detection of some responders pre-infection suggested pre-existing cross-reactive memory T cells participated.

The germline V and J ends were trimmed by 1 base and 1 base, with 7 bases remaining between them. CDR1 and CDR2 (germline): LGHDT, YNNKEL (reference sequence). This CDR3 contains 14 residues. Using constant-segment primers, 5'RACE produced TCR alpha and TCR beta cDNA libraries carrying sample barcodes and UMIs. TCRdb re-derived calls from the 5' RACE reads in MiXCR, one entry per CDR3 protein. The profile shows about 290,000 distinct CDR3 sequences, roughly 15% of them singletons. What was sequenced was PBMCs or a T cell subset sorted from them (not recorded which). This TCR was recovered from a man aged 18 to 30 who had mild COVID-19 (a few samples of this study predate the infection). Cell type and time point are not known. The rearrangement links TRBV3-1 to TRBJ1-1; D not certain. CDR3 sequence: CASSQGNRNTEAFF. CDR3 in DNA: TGTGCCAGCAGCCAAGGGAACAGGAACACTGAAGCTTTCTTT.